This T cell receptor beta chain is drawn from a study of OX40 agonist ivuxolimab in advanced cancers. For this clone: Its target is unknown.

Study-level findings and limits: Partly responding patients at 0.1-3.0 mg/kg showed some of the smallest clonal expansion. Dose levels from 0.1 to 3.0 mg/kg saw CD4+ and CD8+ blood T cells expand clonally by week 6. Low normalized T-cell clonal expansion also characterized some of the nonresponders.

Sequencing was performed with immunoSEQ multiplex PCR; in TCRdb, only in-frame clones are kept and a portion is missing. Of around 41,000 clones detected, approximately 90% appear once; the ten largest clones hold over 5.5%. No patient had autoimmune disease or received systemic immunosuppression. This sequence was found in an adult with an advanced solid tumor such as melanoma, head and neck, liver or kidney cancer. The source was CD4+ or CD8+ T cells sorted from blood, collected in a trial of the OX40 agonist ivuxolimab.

This CDR3 reads CASSVSQDLEKLFF. The DNA for the CDR3 is TGTGCCAGCAGCGTTTCACAGGACCTTGAAAAACTGTTTTTT. The chain recombines TRBV9 with TRBJ1-4; D is possibly TRBD1 (5 bases). Per the germline V gene, CDR1 is SGDLS and CDR2 is YYNGEE. Between the trimmed V and J ends, which lost 2 bases and 7 bases, there was a span of 12 bases. CDR3 length equals 14 residues.